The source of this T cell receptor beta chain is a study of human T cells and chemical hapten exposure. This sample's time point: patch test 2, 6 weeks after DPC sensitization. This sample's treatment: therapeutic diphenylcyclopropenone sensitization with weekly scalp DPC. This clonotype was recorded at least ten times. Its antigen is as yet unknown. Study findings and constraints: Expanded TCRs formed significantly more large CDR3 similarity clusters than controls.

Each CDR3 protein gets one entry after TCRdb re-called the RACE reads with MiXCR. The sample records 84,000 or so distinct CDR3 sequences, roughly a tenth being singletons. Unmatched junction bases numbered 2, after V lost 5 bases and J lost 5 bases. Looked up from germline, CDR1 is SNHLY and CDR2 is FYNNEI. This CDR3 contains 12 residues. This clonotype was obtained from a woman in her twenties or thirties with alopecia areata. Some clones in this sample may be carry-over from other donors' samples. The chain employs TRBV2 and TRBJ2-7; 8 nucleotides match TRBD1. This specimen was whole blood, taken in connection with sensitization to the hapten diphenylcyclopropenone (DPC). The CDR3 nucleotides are TGTGCCAGCAGTCAGGGGGCTAACGAGCAGTACTTC. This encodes CASSQGANEQYF.